These T cell receptor beta chains were read from a single sample in a study of blood T cell repertoires in COVID-19. Repertoires were generated with immunoSEQ multiplex PCR, while TCRdb's copy carries only in-frame clones and drops some. The table includes around 99,000 clones, around 80% detected once. The sample consisted of peripheral blood. The receptors derive from a man aged 70 or older with acute or convalescent COVID-19. The CDR3 runs from the conserved cysteine through the conserved F or W. D genes are given only for firm matches. Part of the rows lack a size; the others show once, few, many or a class for expanded clones.

J gene: TRBJ2-4; V gene: TRBV10-3; clone size: .; CDR3 length: 15; D gene: .; CDR3 protein: CAISAGRVAKNIQYF
J gene: TRBJ1-1; V gene: TRBV9; clone size: .; CDR3 length: 13; D gene: .; CDR3 protein: CASSVDPGTEAFF
J gene: TRBJ1-6; V gene: TRBV19; clone size: .; CDR3 length: 16; D gene: TRBD1; CDR3 protein: CATNADPGQRNSPLHF
J gene: TRBJ1-2; V gene: TRBV6-5; clone size: .; CDR3 length: 15; D gene: TRBD1; CDR3 protein: CASSYSRTGIYGYTF
J gene: TRBJ2-1; V gene: TRBV5-1; clone size: .; CDR3 length: 15; D gene: .; CDR3 protein: CASSLEGAGSNEQFF
J gene: TRBJ2-7; V gene: TRBV25-1; clone size: few; CDR3 length: 11; D gene: .; CDR3 protein: CASSETGEQYF
J gene: TRBJ1-2; V gene: TRBV13; clone size: .; CDR3 length: 16; D gene: TRBD1; CDR3 protein: CASSSPGQVTNYGYTF
J gene: TRBJ1-2; V gene: TRBV6-1; clone size: .; CDR3 length: 12; D gene: .; CDR3 protein: CASSDAGLGYTF
J gene: TRBJ1-5; V gene: TRBV5-6; clone size: .; CDR3 length: 16; D gene: TRBD1; CDR3 protein: CASSYWTGDSNQPQHF
J gene: TRBJ1-5; V gene: TRBV6-5; clone size: .; CDR3 length: 14; D gene: .; CDR3 protein: CASMGGGSNQPQHF
J gene: TRBJ1-6; V gene: TRBV21-1; clone size: .; CDR3 length: 17; D gene: .; CDR3 protein: CASSNIGVRGHNSPLHF
J gene: TRBJ1-6; V gene: TRBV15; clone size: few; CDR3 length: 15; D gene: .; CDR3 protein: CATSRDQSEGSPLHF
J gene: TRBJ1-5; V gene: TRBV19; clone size: .; CDR3 length: 14; D gene: .; CDR3 protein: CASSLYMENQPQHF
J gene: TRBJ2-1; V gene: TRBV10-3; clone size: .; CDR3 length: 14; D gene: .; CDR3 protein: CAIKDSHLYNEQFF
J gene: TRBJ2-7; V gene: TRBV27; clone size: .; CDR3 length: 15; D gene: TRBD2; CDR3 protein: CASSELAGGSYEQYF
J gene: TRBJ1-1; V gene: TRBV12-3/TRBV12-4; clone size: .; CDR3 length: 13; D gene: .; CDR3 protein: CASRERRGTEAFF
J gene: TRBJ2-2; V gene: TRBV9; clone size: .; CDR3 length: 15; D gene: TRBD1; CDR3 protein: CASSVQGAYTGELFF
J gene: TRBJ2-5; V gene: TRBV18; clone size: .; CDR3 length: 13; D gene: .; CDR3 protein: CASSQTAQETQYF
J gene: TRBJ1-6; V gene: TRBV11-1; clone size: .; CDR3 length: 13; D gene: .; CDR3 protein: CASSPTANSPLHF
J gene: TRBJ2-2; V gene: TRBV5-1; clone size: .; CDR3 length: 16; D gene: .; CDR3 protein: CASSLGLQGSAGELFF
J gene: TRBJ2-5; V gene: TRBV19; clone size: once; CDR3 length: 16; D gene: TRBD2; CDR3 protein: CASSIYTSGDKETQYF
J gene: TRBJ2-7; V gene: TRBV5-1; clone size: .; CDR3 length: 15; D gene: .; CDR3 protein: CASSPNTRREYEQYF
J gene: TRBJ2-2; V gene: TRBV19; clone size: .; CDR3 length: 16; D gene: TRBD1; CDR3 protein: CASSIRQGAPAGELFF
J gene: TRBJ2-2; V gene: TRBV10-2; clone size: .; CDR3 length: 14; D gene: .; CDR3 protein: CASSHSSNTGELFF
J gene: TRBJ1-1; V gene: TRBV5-1; clone size: .; CDR3 length: 16; D gene: TRBD1; CDR3 protein: CASSRISGGRNTEAFF
J gene: TRBJ2-5; V gene: TRBV11-2; clone size: .; CDR3 length: 14; D gene: .; CDR3 protein: CASSRQTGRETQYF
J gene: TRBJ1-5; V gene: TRBV18; clone size: once; CDR3 length: 13; D gene: .; CDR3 protein: CASSPQGKEPQHF
J gene: TRBJ2-7; V gene: TRBV7-2; clone size: .; CDR3 length: 14; D gene: TRBD1; CDR3 protein: CASSLGLQGVEQYF
J gene: TRBJ2-4; V gene: TRBV29-1; clone size: .; CDR3 length: 17; D gene: .; CDR3 protein: CSVEDPAGKEAKNIQYF
J gene: TRBJ2-7; V gene: TRBV18; clone size: few; CDR3 length: 17; D gene: TRBD2; CDR3 protein: CASSPPALAGGPNEQYF
J gene: TRBJ2-5; V gene: TRBV5-1; clone size: .; CDR3 length: 14; D gene: .; CDR3 protein: CASSSTGSQETQYF
J gene: TRBJ2-1; V gene: TRBV7-3; clone size: once; CDR3 length: 15; D gene: TRBD1; CDR3 protein: CASRADRVDYNEQFF
J gene: TRBJ2-7; V gene: TRBV10-1; clone size: few; CDR3 length: 13; D gene: TRBD2; CDR3 protein: CASSERGTIEQYF
J gene: TRBJ2-7; V gene: TRBV11-2; clone size: .; CDR3 length: 14; D gene: .; CDR3 protein: CASSSPTGFYEQYF
J gene: TRBJ1-1; V gene: TRBV6-5; clone size: .; CDR3 length: 15; D gene: .; CDR3 protein: CASSDYDGMNTEAFF
J gene: TRBJ1-6; V gene: TRBV19; clone size: .; CDR3 length: 16; D gene: TRBD1; CDR3 protein: CASSVETGAYNSPLHF
J gene: TRBJ1-2; V gene: TRBV5-6; clone size: .; CDR3 length: 16; D gene: TRBD1; CDR3 protein: CASSLGGQGVGWGYTF
J gene: TRBJ2-3; V gene: TRBV5-1; clone size: .; CDR3 length: 19; D gene: TRBD2; CDR3 protein: CASSSLGSGGAVRTDTQYF
J gene: TRBJ2-2; V gene: TRBV7-9; clone size: .; CDR3 length: 14; D gene: .; CDR3 protein: CASLAGINTGELFF
J gene: TRBJ1-5; V gene: TRBV11-2; clone size: .; CDR3 length: 15; D gene: .; CDR3 protein: CASSFSFDKNQPQHF
J gene: TRBJ2-3; V gene: TRBV15; clone size: once; CDR3 length: 14; D gene: .; CDR3 protein: CATSPGSSTDTQYF
J gene: TRBJ2-1; V gene: TRBV24-1; clone size: .; CDR3 length: 18; D gene: .; CDR3 protein: CATSTAGGAVTAYNEQFF
J gene: TRBJ2-7; V gene: TRBV7-2; clone size: .; CDR3 length: 15; D gene: TRBD1; CDR3 protein: CASSLEGQGAYEQYF
J gene: TRBJ1-5; V gene: TRBV7-8; clone size: .; CDR3 length: 15; D gene: TRBD1; CDR3 protein: CASSLRTGGNQPQHF
J gene: TRBJ2-3; V gene: TRBV11-2; clone size: few; CDR3 length: 15; D gene: TRBD1; CDR3 protein: CASSGQGASTDTQYF
J gene: TRBJ1-6; V gene: TRBV5-1; clone size: .; CDR3 length: 14; D gene: TRBD1; CDR3 protein: CASSFGTENSPLHF
J gene: TRBJ1-5; V gene: TRBV18; clone size: .; CDR3 length: 15; D gene: .; CDR3 protein: CASSPLDRSNQPQHF
J gene: TRBJ1-1; V gene: TRBV6-5; clone size: .; CDR3 length: 14; D gene: .; CDR3 protein: CASISGGMNTEAFF
J gene: TRBJ1-5; V gene: TRBV5-5; clone size: .; CDR3 length: 15; D gene: .; CDR3 protein: CASSLTQGTNQPQHF
J gene: TRBJ2-3; V gene: TRBV15; clone size: .; CDR3 length: 16; D gene: TRBD2; CDR3 protein: CATSRDLIRGGDTQYF
J gene: TRBJ1-6; V gene: TRBV7-3; clone size: many; CDR3 length: 14; D gene: TRBD1; CDR3 protein: CASSLEGAGSPLHF
J gene: TRBJ2-1; V gene: TRBV21-1; clone size: .; CDR3 length: 22; D gene: .; CDR3 protein: CASSKATPSGGATPNSYNEQFF
J gene: TRBJ2-5; V gene: TRBV7-6; clone size: few; CDR3 length: 13; D gene: .; CDR3 protein: CASSLDRVETQYF
J gene: TRBJ2-2; V gene: TRBV9; clone size: .; CDR3 length: 17; D gene: .; CDR3 protein: CASSVAGQGGSTGELFF
J gene: TRBJ1-1; V gene: TRBV10-3; clone size: .; CDR3 length: 15; D gene: .; CDR3 protein: CAISGTGGGSTEAFF
J gene: TRBJ2-1; V gene: TRBV19; clone size: .; CDR3 length: 11; D gene: .; CDR3 protein: CASSTHNEQFF
J gene: TRBJ2-7; V gene: TRBV6-1; clone size: .; CDR3 length: 17; D gene: TRBD1; CDR3 protein: CASSERRMGTGGEVQYF
J gene: TRBJ1-2; V gene: TRBV6-5; clone size: .; CDR3 length: 14; D gene: .; CDR3 protein: CASIGQRGNYGYTF